This T cell receptor beta chain came from a study of memory CD4+ T cells and cytomegalovirus serostatus. Study details: This sample comes from healthy Belgian adults, roughly nine CMV seropositive, 24 seronegative. Study-wide points: About two fifths of the roughly 160 known CMV-associated TCRbeta sequences appeared in CD4+ memory. Repertoires predicted CMV serostatus with median bootstrapped AUC of approximately 0.95.

Method: immunoSEQ multiplex PCR; TCRdb's copy keeps in-frame clones and lacks some. Of 85,000 to 100,000 clones listed, 80% are singletons. To note about this clone: Its antigen remains unknown.

Single viable CD3+CD4+CD8-CD45RO+ cells were sorted as the memory CD4+ T cells. Germline V lookup: CDR1 MNHEY, CDR2 SVGAGI. The ends were cut back, 6 bases at V and 2 bases at J, with 16 bases in the middle. The length of the CDR3 is 15 residues. The material sequenced was memory CD4+ T cells from blood. This clonotype originated in an adult in good health and CMV-seropositive. The chain joins TRBV6-5 to TRBJ2-5; perhaps D is TRBD1 or TRBD2 (6 bases each). CDR3 in amino acids: CASSYDRRVQETQYF. The CDR3 DNA reads as TGTGCCAGCAGCTACGACAGGAGGGTACAAGAGACCCAGTACTTC.